Listed here is a single T cell receptor (beta chain). Antigen specificity is unknown. Noted treatment: roughly 10-day PBMC culture with coronavirus spike peptide pools or control peptides (ViraFEST assay). The data originate from a study of vaccination and CD4 T cells after COVID-19. Oncomine TCR Beta short-read sequencing was applied to DNA from cultured CD4+ T cells. MiXCR was run by TCRdb on the PCR reads, yielding one entry per CDR3 protein. The repertoire holds approximately 25,000 distinct CDR3 sequences, about three fifths seen once, with 7.8% in the top ten. V lost 4 bases, J lost 4 bases, and 2 bases lay in between. The CDR3 extends over 11 amino acids. Germline V CDR1 and CDR2: MNHEY, SVGAGI.

The chain couples TRBV6-5 to TRBJ1-5; D is unresolved. The sequencing input was CD4+ T cells from blood, cultured in vitro. The origin of this receptor is a human donor who had recovered from COVID-19. CDR3 amino acids: CASSSNQPQHF. The DNA for the CDR3 is TGTGCCAGCAGTTCGAATCAGCCCCAGCATTTT.